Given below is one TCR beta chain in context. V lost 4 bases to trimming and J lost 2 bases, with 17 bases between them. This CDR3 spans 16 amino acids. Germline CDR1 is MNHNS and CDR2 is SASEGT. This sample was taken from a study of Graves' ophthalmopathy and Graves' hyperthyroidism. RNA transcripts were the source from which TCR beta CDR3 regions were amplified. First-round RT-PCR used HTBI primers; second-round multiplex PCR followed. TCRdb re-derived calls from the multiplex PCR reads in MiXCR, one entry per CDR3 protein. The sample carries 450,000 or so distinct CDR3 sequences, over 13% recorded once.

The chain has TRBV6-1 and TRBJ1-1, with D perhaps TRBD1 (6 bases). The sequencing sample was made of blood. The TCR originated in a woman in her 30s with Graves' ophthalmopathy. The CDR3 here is CASSATGFPQNTEAFF. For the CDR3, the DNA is TGTGCCAGCAGTGCCACAGGGTTCCCTCAAAACACTGAAGCTTTCTTT.